The source of this T cell receptor (beta chain) is a study of blood T cells in healthy people across ages. Findings of the study overall: The lack of PBMC sorting stopped any conclusive naive versus antigen-experienced comparison.

The table lists this clonotype with a count of one. Its antigen remains unidentified. Relative to the germline gene, one junction end is altered; a read error may explain this. A second PCR of about 6 to 12 cycles used a sample-barcoded 5' primer and a J-beta primer mix. MiXCR, applied by TCRdb to the 5' RACE reads, yields one record per CDR3 protein. The data show some 370,000 distinct CDR3 sequences, with roughly half seen just once and approximately 51% held by the top ten. CDR1 is MNHNS, CDR2 SASEGT, per germline. This CDR3 is built from 11 residues. The sequence came from a man aged 55 to 70 in good health. Sequencing was done on a sample of blood. This chain uses TRBV6-1 with TRBJ1-2; D uncertain. CDR3 DNA sequence: TGTGCCAGCAGAGAAGGATATGGCTACACCTTC. This encodes CASREGYGYTF.